Listed below are T cell receptor beta chains from one sample, sequenced in a study of low-dose radiotherapy and immunotherapy resistance in tumors. TCRdb re-called the reads through MiXCR, storing one row per CDR3 protein. The table lists about 58,000 distinct CDR3 sequences, 20% to 25% of them singletons, with under 7% in the top ten. The sample in question was PBMCs, obtained after low-dose radiotherapy plus immunotherapy. The source is a male donor with prostate cancer. The CDR3 runs from the conserved cysteine through the conserved F or W. A D gene is named only where the DNA matches it firmly. Size tells how often a clone was seen (once, few, many) or the class of an expanded clone, and some rows leave it out.

>TRBD1|.|TRBJ1-2|TRBV7-9
CASSLPRQGYGYTF
TGTGCCAGCAGCTTGCCGCGACAGGGCTATGGCTACACCTTC
>TRBD1|.|TRBJ1-6|TRBV6-2/TRBV6-3
CASSHRDRGFSPLHF
TGTGCCAGCAGCCACCGGGACAGGGGGTTTTCACCCCTCCACTTT
>.|.|TRBJ2-2|TRBV29-1
CSVAGLPNTGELFF
TGCAGCGTTGCTGGGCTCCCGAACACCGGGGAGCTGTTTTTT
>TRBD2|many|TRBJ2-2|TRBV28
CASSSTSGTDTGELFF
TGTGCCAGCAGTTCGACTAGCGGGACCGACACCGGGGAGCTGTTTTTT
>.|many|TRBJ1-5|TRBV7-2
CASSWILGASQPQHF
TGTGCCAGCAGCTGGATTTTGGGGGCGAGTCAGCCCCAGCATTTT
>.|many|TRBJ2-2|TRBV5-1
CASSQALSGGTGELFF
TGCGCCAGCAGCCAGGCGTTATCAGGGGGGACCGGGGAGCTGTTTTTT
>.|.|TRBJ1-1|TRBV6-8
CASSVEMNTEAFF
TGTGCCAGCAGCGTAGAAATGAACACTGAAGCTTTCTTT
>TRBD1|many|TRBJ1-5|TRBV28
CASSRTGYNQPQHF
TGTGCCAGCAGTAGGACAGGGTACAATCAGCCCCAGCATTTT
>TRBD2|many|TRBJ2-1|TRBV7-2
CASSIGTSDNEQFF
TGTGCCAGCAGCATCGGGACTAGCGACAATGAGCAGTTCTTC
>TRBD1|many|TRBJ1-1|TRBV5-4
CASSWGQGNTEAFF
TGTGCCAGCAGCTGGGGACAGGGGAACACTGAAGCTTTCTTT
>TRBD2|many|TRBJ2-3|TRBV20-1
CSATTSGNTDTQYF
TGCAGTGCTACGACTAGCGGGAACACAGATACGCAGTATTTT
>.|many|TRBJ1-2|TRBV7-2
CASSLGQRVGGYTF
TGTGCCAGCAGCTTAGGGCAGAGGGTGGGTGGCTACACCTTC
>.|few|TRBJ2-1|TRBV4-1
CASSQVDLGFTYNEQFF
TGCGCCAGCAGCCAAGTCGACCTGGGGTTTACCTACAATGAGCAGTTCTTC
>.|many|TRBJ1-2|TRBV18
CASSRDRLTGYTF
TGTGCCAGCTCACGGGACCGACTAACTGGCTACACCTTC
>TRBD1|many|TRBJ2-7|TRBV11-3
CASSQGVSYEQYF
TGTGCCAGCAGCCAGGGGGTATCCTACGAGCAGTACTTC
>TRBD1|.|TRBJ1-3|TRBV9
CASSVALDRGSGNTIYF
TGTGCCAGCAGCGTAGCTTTGGACAGGGGTTCTGGAAACACCATATATTTT
>.|many|TRBJ2-3|TRBV5-1
CASSLGSFTDTQYF
TGCGCCAGCAGCTTGGGGAGCTTCACAGATACGCAGTATTTT
>TRBD2|many|TRBJ2-5|TRBV20-1
CSARAGTSRETQYF
TGCAGTGCTAGAGCGGGGACTAGTAGGGAGACCCAGTACTTC
>TRBD2|few|TRBJ2-1|TRBV24-1
CATSEPSGGHARQFF
TGTGCCACCAGTGAACCGAGCGGGGGGCACGCGCGCCAGTTCTTC
>.|.|TRBJ2-7|TRBV13
CASRPGGVEYEQYF
TGTGCCAGCAGGCCCGGTGGGGTCGAATACGAGCAGTACTTC
>TRBD2|.|TRBJ2-5|TRBV12-3/TRBV12-4
CASTLGLASGRETQYF
TGTGCCAGCACCCTAGGCCTGGCTAGCGGGAGGGAGACCCAGTACTTC
>TRBD1|.|TRBJ1-6|TRBV3-1
CASSQDLQGARSPLHF
TGTGCCAGCAGCCAAGATTTACAGGGGGCGAGGTCACCCCTCCACTTT
>TRBD2|many|TRBJ2-5|TRBV20-1
CSARSLAGDKETQYF
TGCAGTGCTAGATCGCTAGCGGGGGACAAAGAGACCCAGTACTTC
>TRBD1|many|TRBJ1-1|TRBV5-1
CASSSGQPNTEAFF
TGCGCCAGCAGCTCGGGACAGCCGAACACTGAAGCTTTCTTT
>TRBD1|.|TRBJ1-5|TRBV6-2/TRBV6-3
CASSDRTGQGGGQPQHF
TGTGCCAGCAGTGACCGAACCGGACAGGGAGGAGGGCAGCCCCAGCATTTT
>.|many|TRBJ1-2|TRBV28
CASGLIPDRGYTF
TGTGCCAGCGGCTTGATCCCGGATCGGGGCTACACCTTC
>TRBD1|many|TRBJ1-6|TRBV5-4
CASSLGTGGARSPLHF
TGTGCCAGCAGCTTGGGGACAGGGGGCGCACGGTCACCCCTCCACTTT
>TRBD2|many|TRBJ2-1|TRBV18
CASSPPNSGGTNNEQFF
TGTGCCAGCTCACCCCCCAATAGCGGGGGGACCAACAATGAGCAGTTCTTC
>.|many|TRBJ1-1|TRBV7-8
CASSNRTVTEAFF
TGTGCCAGCAGCAATAGGACAGTCACTGAAGCTTTCTTT